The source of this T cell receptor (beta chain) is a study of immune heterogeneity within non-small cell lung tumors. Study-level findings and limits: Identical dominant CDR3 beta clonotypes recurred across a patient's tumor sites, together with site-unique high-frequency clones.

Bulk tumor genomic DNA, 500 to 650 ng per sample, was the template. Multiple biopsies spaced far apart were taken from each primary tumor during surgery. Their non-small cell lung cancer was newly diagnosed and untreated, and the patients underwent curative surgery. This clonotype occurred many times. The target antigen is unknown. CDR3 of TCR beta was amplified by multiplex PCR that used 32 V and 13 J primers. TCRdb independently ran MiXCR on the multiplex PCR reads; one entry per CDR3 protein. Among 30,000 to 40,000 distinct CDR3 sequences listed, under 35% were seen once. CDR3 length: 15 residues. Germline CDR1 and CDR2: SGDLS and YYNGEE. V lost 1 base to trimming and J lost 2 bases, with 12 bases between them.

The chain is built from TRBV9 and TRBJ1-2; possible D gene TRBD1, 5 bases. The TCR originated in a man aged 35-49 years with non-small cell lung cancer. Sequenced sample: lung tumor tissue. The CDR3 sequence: CASSVSRGLNYGYTF. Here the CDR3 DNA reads TGTGCCAGCAGCGTATCAAGGGGCCTAAACTATGGCTACACCTTC.